Presented here are 8 T cell receptor beta chains from one specimen sequenced in a study of blood T cell repertoires in COVID-19. Sequencing was performed with immunoSEQ multiplex PCR; in TCRdb, only in-frame clones are kept and a portion is missing. The sample contains under 350,000 clones, 65% to 90% of which appear only once. The sample taken for sequencing was PBMCs or T cells enriched from blood (not recorded which). These receptors originate from a woman between 35 and 50 years old with acute COVID-19.

The V call is TRBV19, the J call TRBJ1-5, with 7 bases aligning to TRBD1. CDR3 length equals 15 residues. J lost 7 bases, V lost 2 bases, and 8 bases had no gene match. Germline CDR1 and CDR2: LNHDA and SQIVND (reference sequence). CDR3 DNA: TGTGCCAGTAGTATAAGGGGGGACAGAGGACAGCCCCAGCATTTT. As protein: CASSIRGDRGQPQHF. Based on the CDR3 plus reference TRBV19 and TRBJ1-5, the full variable domain is DGGITQSPKYLFRKEGQNVTLSCEQNLNHDAMYWYRQDPGQGLRLIYYSQIVNDFQKGDIAEGYSVSREKKESFPLTVTSAQKNPTAFYLCASSIRGDRGQPQHFGDGTRLSIL.

The sample holds a few counts of this clone. The chain uses TRBV18 and TRBJ2-2; 10 positions match TRBD1. Germline loops: CDR1 KGHSH, CDR2 LQKENI. The CDR3 runs to 15 residues. V shed 2 bases, J shed 6 bases, and the junction held 3 bases outside the gene matches. CDR3 protein: CASSPGQGEAGELFF. CDR3 bases: TGTGCCAGCTCACCAGGACAGGGGGAGGCCGGGGAGCTGTTTTTT.

This clone was seen a few times. The chain links TRBV19 to TRBJ2-7; D is undetermined. The germline gives CDR1 LNHDA, CDR2 SQIVND (reference sequence). The CDR3 has 15 amino acids. Trimming pared 5 bases from V and 1 base from J, leaving 15 bases between. The chain's CDR3 is CASSSPGEFSYEQYF. The CDR3 region has the DNA TGTGCCAGTAGTTCGCCGGGTGAATTTTCCTACGAGCAGTACTTC.

The chain couples TRBV28 to TRBJ1-3; D may be TRBD1 (6 bases). V was clipped by 6 bases and J by 1 base, with 19 bases between them. This CDR3 is built from 17 residues. Germline V gene data show CDR1 as MDHEN and CDR2 as SYDVKM. In DNA form, the CDR3 reads TGTGCCAGCAGACTAGGGGGGGGCCCCAGGTCTGGAAACACCATATATTTT. Its translation: CASRLGGGPRSGNTIYF.

This clone came up a few times. V gene TRBV4-1 combines with J gene TRBJ1-2; no reliable D call. The V gene's germline CDR1 is MGHRA and CDR2 YSYEKL. Between the trimmed V and J ends, which lost 1 base and 4 bases, there was a span of 16 bases. The CDR3 runs 16 residues. DNA of the CDR3: TGCGCCAGCAGCCAAGTTTTGTCTGGCAGCGTCTATGGCTACACCTTC. Residues: CASSQVLSGSVYGYTF.

This clone was found a few times. This sequence joins TRBV9 and TRBJ1-3; 7 positions match TRBD1. Germline V gene sequence: CDR1 SGDLS, CDR2 YYNGEE. With V trimmed by 4 bases and J by 0 bases, 10 bases remained unmatched. This CDR3 is 17 amino acids long. CDR3 in DNA: TGTGCCAGCAGCACTGGAGGGGGCGGTTACTCTGGAAACACCATATATTTT. Translation gives CASSTGGGGYSGNTIYF.

The DNA of the CDR3 is TGTGCCAGCAGCCAAGTTAGTAACACCATATATTTT. The encoded protein is CASSQVSNTIYF. The chain couples TRBV14 to TRBJ1-3; no definite D call. This CDR3 has 12 amino acids. V dropped 1 base and J dropped 7 bases, with 5 bases sitting between them. Germline values: CDR1 SGHDN, CDR2 FVKESK.

V gene TRBV19 combines with J gene TRBJ1-1; 10 bases map to TRBD1. From germline, CDR1 is LNHDA and CDR2 SQIVND (reference sequence). This CDR3 has 15 residues. The V and J ends lost 3 bases and 4 bases, in that order; junction bases with no gene match: 5. The CDR3 DNA reads TGTGCCAGTAGTATCCTGGACAGGGGGGTCACTGAAGCTTTCTTT. Translation: CASSILDRGVTEAFF.